A single sample is the source of the 10 T cell receptor beta chains below, sequenced in a study of blood T cell repertoires in COVID-19. Repertoires were generated with immunoSEQ multiplex PCR, while TCRdb's copy carries only in-frame clones and drops some. The repertoire holds around 190,000 clones, more than 85% seen once, with about 1% in the top ten. Source material: peripheral blood. These TCRs come from a man aged 30 to 39 with acute or convalescent COVID-19.

The chain combines TRBV3-1 (or the pseudogene TRBV3-2) with TRBJ1-1; 7 bases map to TRBD1. J gave up 6 bases and V 4 bases, and 11 bases lay outside the gene matches. CDR3 length: 15 residues. Germline V CDR1 and CDR2: LGHDT, YNNKEL (reference sequence). CDR3 DNA sequence: TGTGCCAGCAGCCTCTCCGACAGGGTGAGTTCTGAAGCTTTCTTT. Its protein is CASSLSDRVSSEAFF.

This clone was observed a few times. The rearrangement uses TRBV4-2 and TRBJ1-6, with a tentative D call TRBD1 (6 bases). With 2 bases removed from V and 9 bases from J, the gap between germline ends came to 8 bases. The germline V gene encodes CDR1 LGHNA and CDR2 YNFKEQ. CDR3 length: 13 amino acids. CDR3 region: CASSQQGISPLHF. DNA of the CDR3: TGTGCCAGCAGCCAACAGGGGATTTCACCCCTCCACTTT.

The gene calls are TRBV6-6 and TRBJ1-6; D possibly corresponds to TRBD1 (6 bases). CDR1 and CDR2 (germline): MNHNY, SVGAGI (reference sequence). The CDR3 extends over 15 amino acids. V lost 5 bases to trimming and J lost 8 bases, with 16 bases between them. The CDR3 bases are TGTGCCAGCAGTCCCCCGACAGGTCCGCATTCACCCCTCCACTTT. It yields the protein CASSPPTGPHSPLHF.

This clone was seen only once. The gene calls are TRBV27 and TRBJ1-6; D may be TRBD1 (5 bases). There are 13 residues in the CDR3. The germline V gene has CDR1 MNHEY and CDR2 SMNVEV (reference sequence). Trimming pared 7 bases from V and 3 bases from J, leaving 7 bases between. CDR3 coding DNA: TGTGCCAGCACCAGGGTCTATAATTCACCCCTCCACTTT. Its protein is CASTRVYNSPLHF.

The chain links TRBV15 to TRBJ2-1; the match to TRBD1 covers 7 bases. CDR3 length equals 12 residues. V dropped 0 bases and J dropped 15; count of bases not matched to a gene: 5. The germline V gene has CDR1 LNHNV and CDR2 YYDKDF (reference sequence). DNA for the CDR3: TGTGCCACCAGCAGAGATCAGGGGACAGTGTTCTTC. Amino acids: CATSRDQGTVFF.

Written as DNA, the CDR3 is TGTGCCAGCAGTCTAGGGACTAGCAGGTACAATGAGCAGTTCTTC. This translates into CASSLGTSRYNEQFF. The chain links TRBV6-5 to TRBJ2-1; the match to TRBD2 covers 9 bases. The CDR3 is made up of 15 amino acids. Germline V CDR1 and CDR2: MNHEY, SVGAGI. Trimming took 5 bases from V and 4 from J; bases not matched to a gene: 6.

This clone was counted a single time. The rearrangement links TRBV7-8 to TRBJ1-2, with D perhaps TRBD1 (5 bases). This CDR3 has 14 residues. Germline V gives CDR1 SGHVS, CDR2 FQNEAQ. Trimming removed 1 base at V and 7 bases at J, with 13 bases between. The CDR3 DNA reads as TGTGCCAGCAGCTTAGAACAGGCTTTGGGTGGCTACACCTTC. Its translation is CASSLEQALGGYTF.

As to this clone: Other nucleotide sequences from this sample produce the same CDR3. This chain links TRBV5-1 with TRBJ2-2, with D possibly matching TRBD2 (6 bases). Germline V lookup: CDR1 SGHRS, CDR2 YFSETQ. With 0 bases removed from V and 2 bases from J, the gap between germline ends came to 11 bases. The CDR3 contains 16 residues. CDR3 sequence reads: CASSLAQAGNTGELFF. The CDR3 bases are TGCGCCAGCAGCTTGGCCCAGGCGGGAAACACCGGGGAGCTGTTTTTT. The variable domain in full, with the rest retrieved from reference TRBV5-1 and TRBJ2-2, is KAGVTQTPRYLIKTRGQQVTLSCSPISGHRSVSWYQQTPGQGLQFLFEYFSETQRNKGNFPGRFSGRQFSNSRSEMNVSTLELGDSALYLCASSLAQAGNTGELFFGEGSRLTVL.

There are a few counts of this clone. The chain couples TRBV6-5 to TRBJ2-1, with 14 bases identical to TRBD2. Trimming at V came to 7 bases and at J to 11 bases, leaving 4 bases not matched to a gene. The CDR3 consists of 13 residues. CDR1 MNHEY and CDR2 SVGAGI come from the germline V gene. The CDR3 region is CASTGLAGGQQFF. In nucleotides, the CDR3 is TGTGCCAGCACCGGACTAGCGGGAGGCCAGCAGTTCTTC.

V gene TRBV28 combines with J gene TRBJ1-6; 7 positions agree with TRBD1. Germline CDR1 MDHEN, CDR2 SYDVKM. The CDR3 consists of 18 residues. J gave up 6 bases and V 1 base, and 12 bases lay outside the gene matches. CDR3 nucleotide sequence: TGTGCCAGCAGTTTATTGGGGGACAGCCGCTTCCCTAATTCACCCCTCCACTTT. It yields the protein CASSLLGDSRFPNSPLHF. The variable domain in full, with the rest retrieved from reference TRBV28 and TRBJ1-6, is DVKVTQSSRYLVKRTGEKVFLECVQDMDHENMFWYRQDPGLGLRLIYFSYDVKMKEKGDIPEGYSVSREKKERFSLILESASTNQTSMYLCASSLLGDSRFPNSPLHFGNGTRLTVT.